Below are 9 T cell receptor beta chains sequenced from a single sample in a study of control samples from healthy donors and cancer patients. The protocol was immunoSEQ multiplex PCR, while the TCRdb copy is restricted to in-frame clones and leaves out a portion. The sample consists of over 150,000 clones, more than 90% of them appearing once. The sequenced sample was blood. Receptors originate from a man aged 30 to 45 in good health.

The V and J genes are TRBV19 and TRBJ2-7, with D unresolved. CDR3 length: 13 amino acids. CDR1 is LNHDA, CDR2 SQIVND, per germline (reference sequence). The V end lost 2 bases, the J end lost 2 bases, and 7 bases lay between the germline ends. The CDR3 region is CASSIRPAYEQYF. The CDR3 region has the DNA TGTGCCAGTAGTATAAGGCCAGCCTACGAGCAGTACTTC. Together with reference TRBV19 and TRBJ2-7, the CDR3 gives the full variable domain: DGGITQSPKYLFRKEGQNVTLSCEQNLNHDAMYWYRQDPGQGLRLIYYSQIVNDFQKGDIAEGYSVSREKKESFPLTVTSAQKNPTAFYLCASSIRPAYEQYFGPGTRLTVT.

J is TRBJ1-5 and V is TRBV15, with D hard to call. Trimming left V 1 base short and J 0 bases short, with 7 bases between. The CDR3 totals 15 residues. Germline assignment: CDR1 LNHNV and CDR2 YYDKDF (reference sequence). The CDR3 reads CATSRVSDSNQPQHF. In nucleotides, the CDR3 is TGTGCCACCAGCAGAGTTTCAGATAGCAATCAGCCCCAGCATTTT.

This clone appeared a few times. DNA of the CDR3: TGTGCCAGCAGCTCAACGGGGTACGAGCAGTACTTC. Its translation is CASSSTGYEQYF. The chain combines TRBV9 with TRBJ2-7; D perhaps matches TRBD2 (5 bases). CDR3 length equals 12 residues. Trimming stripped 4 bases from V and 4 bases from J, with 9 bases between. Germline assignment: CDR1 SGDLS and CDR2 YYNGEE. The whole variable domain, remainder taken from reference TRBV9 and TRBJ2-7, is DSGVTQTPKHLITATGQRVTLRCSPRSGDLSVYWYQQSLDQGLQFLIQYYNGEERAKGNILERFSAQQFPDLHSELNLSSLELGDSALYFCASSSTGYEQYFGPGTRLTVT.

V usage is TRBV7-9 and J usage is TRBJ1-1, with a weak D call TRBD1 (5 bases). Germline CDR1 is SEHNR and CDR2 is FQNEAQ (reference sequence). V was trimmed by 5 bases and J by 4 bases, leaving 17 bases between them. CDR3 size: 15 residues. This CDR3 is CASSPGLPGTTEAFF. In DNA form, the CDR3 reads TGTGCCAGCAGCCCAGGATTGCCGGGGACCACTGAAGCTTTCTTT.

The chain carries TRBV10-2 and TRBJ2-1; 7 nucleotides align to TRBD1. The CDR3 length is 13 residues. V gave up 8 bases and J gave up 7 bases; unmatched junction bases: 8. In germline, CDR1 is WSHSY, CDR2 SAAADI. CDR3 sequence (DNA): TGCGCCAGCTCCGACAGGGCTGGGAATGAGCAGTTCTTC. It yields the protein CASSDRAGNEQFF.

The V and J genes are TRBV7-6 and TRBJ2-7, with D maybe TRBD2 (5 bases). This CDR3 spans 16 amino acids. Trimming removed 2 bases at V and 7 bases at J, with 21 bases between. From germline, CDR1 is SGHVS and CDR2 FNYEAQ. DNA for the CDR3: TGTGCCAGCAGCTTAAATCTAGCCGCCCGAGGAAGAGAGCAGTACTTC. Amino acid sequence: CASSLNLAARGREQYF.

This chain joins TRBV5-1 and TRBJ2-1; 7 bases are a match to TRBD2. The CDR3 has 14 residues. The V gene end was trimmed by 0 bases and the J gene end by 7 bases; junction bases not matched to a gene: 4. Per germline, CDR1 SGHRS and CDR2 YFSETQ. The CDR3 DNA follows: TGCGCCAGCAGCTTGGAGTTCGGGGGGAATGAGCAGTTCTTC. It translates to CASSLEFGGNEQFF.

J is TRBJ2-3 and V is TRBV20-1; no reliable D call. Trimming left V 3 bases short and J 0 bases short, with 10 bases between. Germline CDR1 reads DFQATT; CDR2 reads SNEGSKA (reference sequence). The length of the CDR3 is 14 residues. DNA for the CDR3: TGCAGTGCTAGTGGTGTTCTTAGCACAGATACGCAGTATTTT. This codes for CSASGVLSTDTQYF.

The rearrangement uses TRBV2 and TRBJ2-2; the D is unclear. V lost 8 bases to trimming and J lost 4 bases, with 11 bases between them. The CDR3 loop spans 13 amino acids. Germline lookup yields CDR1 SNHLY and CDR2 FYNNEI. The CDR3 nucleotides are TGTGCCAGCCACCGGTTGTCCACCGGGGAGCTGTTTTTT. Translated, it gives CASHRLSTGELFF.